The clone carrying this TCR beta chain was detected only a few times. Antigen specificity is unknown. This sample is drawn from a study of T-cell memory formation after mild COVID-19. Overall study results and limits: Clones contracting across day 15 to 85 had a balanced CD4/CD8 profile; later expanding clones leaned CD4+.

TCRalpha and TCRbeta libraries used 5'RACE with constant-segment primers and UMIs. A single record per CDR3 protein comes from TCRdb applying MiXCR to the 5' RACE reads. The data show 400,000 to 500,000 distinct CDR3 sequences, 20% seen once. V dropped 4 bases and J dropped 6; count of bases not matched to a gene: 9. This CDR3 region has 15 residues. Germline V gene data show CDR1 as SGHTA and CDR2 as FQGNSA. The sequence came from an adult woman who had mild COVID-19 (a few samples of this study predate the infection). Cell type and time point are not known. The chain couples TRBV7-2 to TRBJ1-2; 9 nucleotides match TRBD1. Sequenced sample: PBMCs or a T cell subset sorted from them (not recorded which). The CDR3, as DNA: TGTGCCAGCAGCTACGCCCTGAGACAGGGGGATGGCTACACCTTC. This encodes CASSYALRQGDGYTF.